Sequencing of this T cell receptor beta chain was carried out in a study of graft-versus-host responses after intestinal transplantation. Looking at the study overall: All of the recipients had induction that used anti-thymocyte globulin, then tacrolimus and steroids for about 3 years.

The assay was immunoSEQ multiplex PCR, and TCRdb's table has in-frame clones only and misses some. The sample carries about 100,000 clones, more than 75% recorded once. The V gene end was trimmed by 1 base and the J gene end by 5 bases; junction bases not matched to a gene: 9. CDR1 is SGHNT and CDR2 is YYREEE in the germline V gene (reference sequence). The CDR3 is 15 residues long. Turning to this clone: Its antigen is as yet unknown.

Study-wide results and caveats: Early post-transplant HvG declines were associated with peak circulating GvH clone levels. Recipient marrow harbored GvH clones, some of which surfaced first in ileum or blood.

The input for sequencing was unstimulated CD4+ T cells sorted from spleen or lymph node cells, taken before transplant. The chain joins TRBV5-4 to TRBJ2-7; 7 bases map to TRBD2. The clonotype was recovered from a human donor who was the organ donor for an intestinal transplant. CDR3 in amino acids: CASSLQGPAGDEQYF. The CDR3 bases are TGTGCCAGCAGCTTGCAGGGCCCGGCGGGGGACGAGCAGTACTTC.